The source of this T cell receptor (beta chain) is a study of blood T cells in healthy people across ages. The V end was cut by 4 bases, the J end by 13 bases, with 16 bases between. From germline, CDR1 is SGHTA and CDR2 FQGNSA. The CDR3 totals 13 residues. This clonotype was observed a few times. A second roughly 7 to 11 cycle PCR used barcoded and J-beta primers. TCRdb ran MiXCR on the 5' RACE reads and lists one entry per CDR3 protein. The table includes around 1,900,000 distinct CDR3 sequences, about 39% detected once. This chain joins TRBV7-2 and TRBJ2-2; D perhaps matches TRBD2 (6 bases). The sequence was collected from a human donor in good health. Material for sequencing was blood. The DNA of the CDR3 is TGTGCCAGCAGCTCCGGGACTGCCGTAGGGCTGTTTTTT. Amino acid sequence: CASSSGTAVGLFF.